These 12 T cell receptor beta chains were sequenced from one sample in a study of T-cell memory formation after mild COVID-19. TCRdb reprocessed the 5' RACE reads with MiXCR, giving one entry per CDR3 protein. Here the sample spans some 150,000 distinct CDR3 sequences, under 30% being singletons. What was sequenced was PBMCs or a T cell subset sorted from them (not recorded which). The receptors were gathered from an adult woman who had mild COVID-19 (a few samples of this study predate the infection). Cell type and time point are not known.

V usage is TRBV7-2 and J usage is TRBJ2-7; TRBD2 aligns across 12 bases. Unmatched junction bases numbered 6, after V lost 5 bases and J lost 4 bases. The length of the CDR3 is 15 residues. Germline CDR1 reads SGHTA; CDR2 reads FQGNSA. CDR3 sequence (DNA): TGTGCCAGCAGCATCCACGGGACTAGCGGGTACGAGCAGTACTTC. This encodes CASSIHGTSGYEQYF.

The chain joins TRBV5-4 to TRBJ2-5; TRBD2 agrees at 13 bases. Germline assignment: CDR1 SGHNT and CDR2 YYREEE (reference sequence). The CDR3 sequence is 18 residues long. V lost 1 base and J lost 4; bases outside the gene matches: 10. CDR3 loop: CASSLTRLAGGPGETQYF. CDR3 sequence (DNA): TGTGCCAGCAGCTTGACCAGACTAGCGGGAGGCCCCGGAGAGACCCAGTACTTC. The full variable domain, rest sourced from reference TRBV5-4 and TRBJ2-5, is ETGVTQSPTHLIKTRGQQVTLRCSSQSGHNTVSWYQQALGQGPQFIFQYYREEENGRGNFPPRFSGLQFPNYSSELNVNALELDDSALYLCASSLTRLAGGPGETQYFGPGTRLLVL.

This sequence joins TRBV9 and TRBJ1-3; TRBD1 agrees at 7 bases. The CDR3 loop spans 16 amino acids. In germline, CDR1 is SGDLS, CDR2 YYNGEE. V trimming: 9 bases; J trimming: 0 bases; junction bases outside the gene matches: 12. CDR3 residues: CATYPAGQSSGNTIYF. The CDR3 DNA follows: TGTGCCACCTACCCCGCGGGACAGTCCTCTGGAAACACCATATATTTT.

The chain recombines TRBV20-1 with TRBJ2-3; TRBD2 matches 8 bases. With 8 bases clipped from V and 6 bases from J, the junction kept 10 bases outside the gene matches. This CDR3 spans 13 amino acids. CDR1 and CDR2 (germline): DFQATT, SNEGSKA (reference sequence). The DNA for the CDR3 is TGCAGTCTCCGGGGGGGGGTAATGGATACGCAGTATTTT. Translated: CSLRGGVMDTQYF.

This clonotype was seen only a few times. The J gene is TRBJ1-1, the V gene TRBV27, with D uncertain. The ends were cut back, 5 bases at V and 1 base at J, with 17 bases in the middle. Germline V gene data show CDR1 as MNHEY and CDR2 as SMNVEV (reference sequence). This CDR3 has 16 residues. CDR3 region: CASSTEVGVRNTEAFF. The CDR3 bases are TGTGCCAGCAGTACCGAGGTGGGTGTTCGGAACACTGAAGCTTTCTTT.

This clonotype turned up a few times. The chain is built from TRBV3-1 and TRBJ2-6; perhaps D is TRBD1 or TRBD2 (5 bases each). The CDR3 contains 19 residues. The germline CDR1 and CDR2 sequences are LGHDT and YNNKEL (reference sequence). Trimming shortened V by 0 bases and J by 3 bases, and 18 bases separated the two germline ends. The CDR3 DNA follows: TGTGCCAGCAGCCAAGATTCGGCAGGGAGCTCGGGTGGGGCCAACGTCCTGACTTTC. Residues: CASSQDSAGSSGGANVLTF.

This clonotype was seen a few times. This chain links TRBV4-1 with TRBJ2-1, with a tentative D call TRBD2 (6 bases). The V gene lost 3 bases and the J gene lost 7 bases, with 7 bases spanning the gap. Germline-derived CDR1 and CDR2 are MGHRA and YSYEKL. This CDR3 region has 12 residues. CDR3 in amino acids: CASSQEGNEQFF. CDR3 nucleotides: TGCGCCAGCAGCCAGGAGGGAAATGAGCAGTTCTTC.

This clonotype occurred a few times. The gene calls are TRBV7-9 and TRBJ2-3, with D unresolved. The CDR3 sequence is 12 residues long. With 2 bases removed from V and 9 bases from J, the gap between germline ends came to 9 bases. CDR1 and CDR2 (germline): SEHNR, FQNEAQ (reference sequence). The CDR3 is CASSLRTDTQYF. The CDR3 bases are TGTGCCAGCAGCTTAAGGACGGACACGCAGTATTTT.

Only a few counts were recorded for this clonotype. V usage is TRBV27 and J usage is TRBJ1-2, with D uncertain. The V and J ends lost 5 bases and 3 bases respectively, with 10 bases between them. The CDR3 runs 13 residues. In germline, CDR1 is MNHEY, CDR2 SMNVEV (reference sequence). CDR3 residues: CASSRMGYYGYTF. The CDR3 DNA sequence: TGTGCCAGCAGTCGTATGGGGTACTATGGCTACACCTTC.

This clonotype showed up just a few times. V is TRBV5-1 and J is TRBJ1-2, with 7 bases that match TRBD1. Germline CDR1 is SGHRS and CDR2 is YFSETQ. Losses at the gene ends were 1 base for V and 2 bases for J; bases not matched to a gene: 14. The CDR3 sequence is 18 residues long. The CDR3 spells CASSLFTVFPTGNYGYTF. CDR3 bases: TGCGCCAGCAGCTTGTTTACCGTATTTCCGACAGGGAACTATGGCTACACCTTC.

This clonotype was found a few times. V is TRBV29-1 and J is TRBJ2-5, with TRBD2 matching over 12 bases. Germline CDR1 is SQVTM and CDR2 is ANQGSEA. The CDR3 runs to 14 residues. Trimming removed 3 bases from V and 4 bases from J; junction bases left unmatched: 3. Written as DNA, the CDR3 is TGCAGCGTTGATGTGGGACTAGCGGGAGAGACCCAGTACTTC. As protein: CSVDVGLAGETQYF.

This clonotype came up a few times. The V call is TRBV4-2, the J call TRBJ2-1; possibly TRBD2 for D (6 bases). Trimming left V 6 bases short and J 6 bases short, with 9 bases between. The CDR3 covers 12 residues. CDR1 and CDR2 (germline): LGHNA, YNFKEQ. CDR3 protein: CASRDSGNEQFF. In DNA, the CDR3 is TGTGCCAGCAGGGATAGCGGCAATGAGCAGTTCTTC.